This record covers a single T cell receptor (beta chain). Its antigen is not yet known. No qualities accompany the bases; no much larger clone lies one base away. This entry comes from a study of cytomegalovirus exposure and HLA in healthy donors (TCRdb year 2017). In the study overall: In an earlier analysis of under 600 of the donors, about 270 Gb of sequence data and approximately 100 million unique TCR beta sequences from roughly 200 million T cells were reported. All discovery cohort repertoires had been generated on a single sequencing platform. Of the 300 to 500 genotyped donors, 65% to 90% were placed in the genetic ancestry cluster associated with self-reported Caucasian donors. Typing coverage varied by locus: about 620-640 donors for A, B, C, DRB1 and DQB1; approximately 500 for DQA1; over 600 for DPA1; around 450 for DPB1. The study aimed to test whether signatures of past pathogen exposure could be identified by cataloging public T cell receptors. Class I and class II HLA loci were covered by the typing at four-digit resolution. The study used immunosequencing to profile the T cell repertoires of approximately 640 subjects and linked those repertoires to cytomegalovirus serostatus. In addition to the first cohort of around 670 subjects, a separate validation cohort of 120 different subjects was used. In an earlier analysis of a few hundred of the donors, high-throughput TCR beta sequencing was used to judge whether each TCR beta V gene segment behaved as functional or pseudogenic. Roughly 300 gigabases of sequencing data and approximately 80 million unique TCR sequences were included in an early release covering roughly 600 HLA-typed donors. Alongside the repertoire data, information on donor age, sex, ethnicity and CMV serostatus was compiled. Among under 450 genotyped donors of the cohort, an average of around 240,000 unique TCR beta nucleotide sequences were sequenced per donor, 15% to 20% of them non-productive. In a later analysis, previously published TCR beta repertoires from 670 or so donors were re-analyzed and high-resolution HLA genotyping was added so that TCR occurrence patterns could be studied. About five DR-DQ haplotypes were handled as single units for association and clustering, since linkage in the cohort was strong. A later genetic analysis used genome-wide SNP genotypes for about 55% of the 666 donors, treating that subset as a discovery cohort. To predict cytomegalovirus infection status, the study brought together high-throughput TCR immunosequencing, statistical association of individual TCRs with disease status, and machine learning. The later analysis used no new phenotypic data to find candidate immune exposures, relying instead on TCR beta sequences and their occurrence across donors. Study-wide conclusions, independent of this receptor: In a later analysis, HLA-associated TCR beta chains were found to be more clonally expanded and to have lower generation probabilities than equally common non-associated chains. A later genetic analysis associated a missense DCLRE1C variant with V-gene and J-gene trimming of TCR beta chains, and an independent cohort replicated the association. A cluster of highly shared sequence variants was judged likely to represent a technical artifact of the sequencing pipeline. In a later analysis, the rate of TCR association differed among HLA loci, with DRB1 alleles having the most associated TCRs and HLA-C alleles having the fewest. When HLA alleles, especially DR and DQ, strongly co-occurred, attributing TCR associations to individual alleles was difficult. In a later analysis, 16,951 TCR beta sequences were associated with specific HLA alleles at a false discovery rate of 0.05. A further reported finding was that TCR beta sequences accurately predicted the HLA-A and HLA-B alleles for most subjects in the first cohort. Most CMV-associated TCR beta chains appeared to be HLA-restricted in a later analysis, and the HLA associations seemed to be driven largely by CMV exposure. The only immune exposure information available for the cohort was CMV serostatus. A total of 150 to 200 TCR beta chains were listed by the study as associated with cytomegalovirus. A few of the identified cytomegalovirus-associated TCR beta chains were confirmed in vitro to be specific for cytomegalovirus antigens. Most TCR sequences were observed very rarely across donors, whereas some public TCRs were present in many individuals. Only TCR beta chains were sequenced in this cohort, and the absence of alpha or paired-chain data limited detectable features. Some IMGT-functional V segments, including TRBV6-2 and TRBV6-3, could not be told apart with the 87-base-pair reads, so those segments were excluded. Linkage disequilibrium might explain the correlated functional status among segregating V segments, but an unknown experimental factor could not be ruled out. According to the authors, the approach could potentially be generalized to other disease states and immunological phenotypes. Over 15 rarely observed V segments, including chromosome 9 orphons, were excluded from the earlier analysis of several hundred of the donors because counts were too low. The classifier was reported to diagnose cytomegalovirus status with high specificity and sensitivity in both the original and validation cohorts. Because HLA typing was unavailable for some donors at each locus, only the typed subset was used in association tests. A later analysis reported that several top co-occurrence clusters appeared linked to parvovirus B19, influenza, CMV and Epstein-Barr virus. Compared with the approximately 670-donor mean, donors in an Asian-associated ancestry cluster had fewer N-insertions in productive TCRs, according to a later genetic analysis. In an earlier analysis of approximately 590 of the donors, most TCR beta V segments appeared in productive rearrangements about 90% or about 30% of the time, broadly matching IMGT annotations. Roughly uniform sequencing depth across donors was assumed in presence/absence analyses, although this assumption may not hold.

Library prep was done by the immunoSEQ multiplex PCR assay. A mixture of 60 forward primers for TCR Vbeta segments and 13 reverse primers for TCR Jbeta segments was used in the multiplex PCR. The CDR3 region of rearranged TCR beta genes was amplified from genomic DNA by a multiplex PCR assay. Amplified TCR beta libraries were sequenced as 87-base-pair reads on the Illumina HiSeq System. The authors' analysis ran thus. A later analysis tallied around 80 million unique TCR beta chains across the approximately 670 repertoires, and some 10 million of those chains were shared by two or more donors. Raw reads were error-corrected and collapsed into unique sequences with a nearest-neighbor algorithm that merged closely related sequences to remove PCR and sequencing errors. To assign V, D and J gene segments, CDR3 sequences were aligned to IMGT reference sequences. For a sequence to be retained, a match of at least six nucleotides to both a V gene segment and a J gene segment was required. A rearrangement counted as productive if the CDR3 had no stop codons and remained in frame with V and J, and every other rearrangement counted as non-productive. Following IMGT convention, CDR3 was defined as the stretch from the second conserved V-encoded cysteine to the conserved J-encoded phenylalanine. In an earlier analysis of around 540 of the donors, sequences lacking an unambiguous match to a single V gene segment were excluded. An earlier analysis of a few hundred of the donors called V segments functional above 56.7% productive rearrangements and segregating when the between-donor standard deviation exceeded 5%. A statistical classification framework was developed to diagnose cytomegalovirus status using the catalog of TCR beta chain sequences. V and J gene assignment, in a later analysis, came from comparing TCR nucleotide sequences with IMGT/GENE-DB human TR gene sequences. The TCRdist pipeline was used in a later analysis to assign CDR3 sequences and most-parsimonious VDJ recombination scenarios. In a later analysis, every TCR beta chain was defined by the combination of its CDR3 amino acid sequence and its V-gene family, and reads without a unique V-gene family were dropped. In a later analysis, around 650 highly shared, low-generation-probability nucleotide sequences were removed to address suspected cross-contamination and a sequencing artifact. For each public chain, a later analysis derived a clonal expansion index from normalized ranks of inferred template counts within each repertoire. Generation probabilities in a later analysis came from a VDJ recombination model fitted to out-of-frame rearrangements, and those results were checked against IGoR. Hypergeometric tests were used in a later analysis to score TCR-TCR, TCR-HLA and TCR-CMV co-occurrence, with a repertoire-size bias correction applied to the TCR pairs. A later analysis estimated false discovery rates by permuting HLA or CMV assignments 20 times. In a later analysis, co-occurring TCRs were grouped with DBSCAN, and TCRdist sequence similarity was added when clustering was performed within HLA-allele-positive subsets. For co-occurrence clustering, repertoires with fewer than 30,000 or more than 120,000 public chains were excluded, along with roughly 5 repertoires with anomalous nucleotide sharing. TCRdb took over this immuneACCESS table, retaining in-frame rearrangements with V and J assigned. Such tables are incomplete; in checked studies, under half of the missing clones stem from an unresolved V gene, and the remainder is unexplained. The D gene and trimming were derived from the DNA, and the V and J assignments and clone size from that table. The sample table holds just over 200,000 clones, of which approximately 78% were seen once. The top ten constitute 2.5% to 3.5% of the sample.

The junction carries 7 bases between V and J, which are trimmed by 4 bases and 4 bases respectively. Via the germline V gene, CDR1 is SQVTM and CDR2 ANQGSEA. Measured from the cysteine to the phenylalanine, the CDR3 is 12 residues long. The entry retains the CDR3 DNA only, 36 bases that are in frame from base 1. The cohort consisted of hundreds of healthy bone marrow donors. At the time of sampling, all cohort members were nominally healthy, though unrecorded immune exposures were likely present. The donor tested CMV seronegative and was one of the 352 seronegative cohort members. A peripheral blood sample was provided by each donor, and peripheral blood mononuclear cells were used for TCR beta sequencing. The Qiagen DNeasy Blood Extraction Kit was used to extract genomic DNA from the blood cell samples.

This chain joins TRBV29-1 to TRBJ1-4; no D gene can be assigned with confidence. Sequenced sample: PBMCs. This receptor was taken from a middle-aged woman in good health and CMV-seronegative. The DNA sequence is TGCAGCGTTGGCGGAATTAATGAAAAACTGTTTTTT. This yields the protein CSVGGINEKLFF.